Given below is one T cell receptor (beta chain) in context. Its antigen is not identified. Described treatment: roughly 18 received Ad26.COV2.S at low or high dose, single or two shots; about 5 received placebo; per-sample allocation not given. On day 63 after the first injection, vaccine and placebo recipients gave samples. These data belong to a study of Ad26.COV2.S vaccination and SARS-CoV-2 variants. Study conclusions and caveats: It was found that vaccine and placebo recipients had similar non-spike TCR breadth.

Assay: immunoSEQ multiplex PCR; the TCRdb copy retains only in-frame clones and omits some. The sample consists of 300,000 to 400,000 clones, roughly 87% of them appearing once. This sequence originates from a person aged 18-65 years who received the Ad26.COV2.S COVID-19 vaccine or a placebo. Specimen: peripheral blood, collected in a trial of Ad26.COV2.S vaccine versus placebo.

The CDR3 coding sequence is TGTGCCAGCAGCCGCAATGGGGCGGGCACTGAAGCTTTCTTT. Its translation: CASSRNGAGTEAFF. V is TRBV7-3 and J is TRBJ1-1, with a tentative D call TRBD1 (5 bases). Germline V gives CDR1 SGHTA, CDR2 FQGTGA. V was clipped by 5 bases and J by 4 bases, with 14 bases between them. The CDR3 contains 14 residues.